This TCR beta chain is from a study of identifying expanded T cells in peripheral blood. Sequencing was performed with immunoSEQ multiplex PCR; in TCRdb, only in-frame clones are kept and a portion is missing. Of under 85,000 clones listed, 65% to 85% are singletons. During the collection period, no donor immune events like infections were recorded. Notes on this clone: Other DNA sequences within the sample encode an identical CDR3.

The sample consisted of blood. This TCR was sampled from a person between 18 and 75 years old in good health.

In nucleotides, the CDR3 is TGTGCCAGCAGCTCCAGGGGGAACCAAGAGACCCAGTACTTC. This sequence encodes CASSSRGNQETQYF. The J gene is TRBJ2-5, the V gene TRBV7-9; 7 positions match TRBD1. V lost 4 bases to trimming and J lost 0 bases; unmatched junction nucleotides: 2. This CDR3 has 14 amino acids. The germline V gene encodes CDR1 SEHNR and CDR2 FQNEAQ (reference sequence).